Sequencing of this T cell receptor (beta chain) was carried out in a study of blood T cell repertoires in COVID-19. Looking at the study overall: In each case, the material was cDNA or gDNA derived from T cells, B-cell-depleted T cells, or PBMCs.

Per the germline V gene, CDR1 is LGHNT and CDR2 is FRNRAP. The CDR3 has 16 amino acids. The V gene lost 3 bases and the J gene lost 4 bases, with 18 bases spanning the gap. Measured with immunoSEQ multiplex PCR; TCRdb has only the in-frame clones, and not every one. The table lists roughly 350,000 clones, around 89% of them singletons. The rearrangement joins TRBV12-5 to TRBJ1-2, with D unclear. The sequence came from a woman aged 45-65 years with active or convalescent COVID-19. Sequenced: peripheral blood. CDR3: CASGFTLEEPPYGYTF. DNA of the CDR3: TGTGCTAGTGGTTTTACCCTGGAGGAACCTCCCTATGGCTACACCTTC. The variable domain in full, with the rest retrieved from reference TRBV12-5 and TRBJ1-2, is DARVTQTPRHKVTEMGQEVTMRCQPILGHNTVFWYRQTMMQGLELLAYFRNRAPLDDSGMPKDRFSAEMPDATLATLKIQPSEPRDSAVYFCASGFTLEEPPYGYTFGSGTRLTVV.